These 32 T cell receptor beta chains share one sample of origin, sequenced in a study of blood T cell repertoires in COVID-19 (dated by TCRdb to the early 2020s). The protocol used for the library was the immunoSEQ multiplex PCR assay. Imported from immuneACCESS, the table was reduced by TCRdb to in-frame sequences with V and J called. These copies leave out some clones; in studies compared against another copy, an unresolved V gene accounts for under half, and the cause of the remainder is not known. The table for this sample lists fewer than 300,000 clones; 85% of them were counted only once. Approximately 12% of the sample lies in the top ten. Sequenced input: peripheral blood. Receptors were obtained from a human donor in a cohort sampled during active COVID-19.

The rearrangement uses TRBV19 and TRBJ2-1, with D possibly matching TRBD2 (5 bases). Germline V gene data show CDR1 as LNHDA and CDR2 as SQIVND (reference sequence). The CDR3 consists of 12 residues. V was clipped by 7 bases and J by 4 bases, with 8 bases between them. The CDR3 DNA follows: TGTGCCAGTAATGAGCGGTACAATGAGCAGTTCTTC. This codes for CASNERYNEQFF. Full variable domain (remainder filled in from reference TRBV19 and TRBJ2-1): DGGITQSPKYLFRKEGQNVTLSCEQNLNHDAMYWYRQDPGQGLRLIYYSQIVNDFQKGDIAEGYSVSREKKESFPLTVTSAQKNPTAFYLCASNERYNEQFFGPGTRLTVL.

Written as DNA, the CDR3 is TGTGCCAGCAGCCAAACTAGCGGGAGTGGTGAGACCCAGTACTTC. Translated: CASSQTSGSGETQYF. This chain connects TRBV4-2 to TRBJ2-5, with 11 bases matching TRBD2. V dropped 2 bases and J dropped 5; count of bases not matched to a gene: 4. This CDR3 spans 15 amino acids. Germline CDR1 reads LGHNA; CDR2 reads YNFKEQ.

The J gene is TRBJ2-2, the V gene TRBV18; unclear D gene. CDR1 and CDR2 from the germline V gene are KGHSH and LQKENI. The CDR3 sequence is 14 residues long. Trimming took 0 bases from V and 6 from J, leaving 8 bases between them. For the CDR3, the DNA is TGTGCCAGCTCACCACCTGCGAATCCCGGGGAGCTGTTTTTT. Protein product: CASSPPANPGELFF.

This clone was seen only once. CDR3 amino acids: CASSTAAGTGYGYTF. DNA of the CDR3: TGTGCCAGCAGCACGGCAGCCGGGACTGGCTATGGCTACACCTTC. V is TRBV3-1 (or the pseudogene TRBV3-2) and J is TRBJ1-2; a weak D match, TRBD1 (5 bases). Germline CDR1 is LGHDT and CDR2 is YNNKEL (reference sequence). With 5 bases removed from V and 4 bases from J, the gap between germline ends came to 17 bases. CDR3 length: 15 amino acids.

This rearrangement joins TRBV4-3 to TRBJ2-1; tentatively, D is TRBD2 (5 bases). Germline CDR1 reads LGHNA; CDR2 reads YSLEER. Trimming took 2 bases from V and 8 from J, leaving 13 bases between them. The CDR3 extends over 14 amino acids. In DNA form, the CDR3 reads TGCGCCAGCAGCCAACGCGGGCTAGCCTATGAGCAGTTCTTC. Its translation is CASSQRGLAYEQFF.

The J gene is TRBJ2-2, the V gene TRBV27, with D tentatively TRBD2 (5 bases). Trimming stripped 6 bases from V and 0 bases from J, with 8 bases between. CDR1 MNHEY and CDR2 SMNVEV come from the germline V gene (reference sequence). The CDR3 spans 14 residues. Here the CDR3 reads CASRWRANTGELFF. CDR3 DNA: TGTGCCAGCAGATGGCGGGCGAACACCGGGGAGCTGTTTTTT.

Worth noting for this clone: Other nucleotide sequences from this sample produce the same CDR3. V usage is TRBV28 and J usage is TRBJ1-2, with TRBD1 matching over 7 bases. The CDR3 is 15 amino acids. Per germline, CDR1 MDHEN and CDR2 SYDVKM. Germline trimming cut 3 bases from V and 2 bases from J; bases unmatched to any gene: 6. CDR3 sequence (DNA): TGTGCCAGCAGTTTTCCTACAGGGGCCAACTATGGCTACACCTTC. Translation: CASSFPTGANYGYTF.

This clone was seen a few times. V is TRBV7-2 and J is TRBJ2-7; 8 bases are shared with TRBD2. The CDR3 totals 15 residues. J was trimmed by 4 bases and V by 1 base; bases with no gene match: 6. Germline V gene lookup returns CDR1 SGHTA and CDR2 FQGNSA. Written as DNA, the CDR3 is TGTGCCAGCAGCTTAGGGGCGGGAGGATGGTACGAGCAGTACTTC. It translates to CASSLGAGGWYEQYF.

V and J are TRBV10-1 and TRBJ2-1, with D hard to call. V was pared by 2 bases and J by 5 bases, with 13 bases between. Germline CDR1 reads WNHNN; CDR2 reads SYGVQD (reference sequence). CDR3 length: 15 residues. CDR3 in amino acids: CASSETSLANNEQFF. CDR3 DNA: TGCGCCAGCAGTGAGACCTCTTTAGCTAACAATGAGCAGTTCTTC.

The chain links TRBV6-4 to TRBJ2-5, with D possibly TRBD2 on 6 matching bases. This CDR3 has 15 amino acids. Germline CDR1 and CDR2: MRHNA and SNTAGT. Trimming left V 4 bases short and J 3 bases short, with 15 bases between. The CDR3: CASSAPTSVEETQYF. In nucleotides, the CDR3 is TGTGCCAGCAGTGCTCCGACTAGTGTAGAAGAGACCCAGTACTTC.

The CDR3 loop reads CASSLEGTSSQKQYF. In nucleotides, the CDR3 is TGTGCCAGCAGCTTAGAGGGGACTAGCTCTCAAAAGCAGTACTTC. The chain uses TRBV7-3 and TRBJ2-7, with TRBD2 matching 9 bases. The trim removed 2 bases at V and 8 bases at J, leaving 10 bases unmatched. This CDR3 is 15 amino acids long. The germline gives CDR1 SGHTA, CDR2 FQGTGA.

The rearrangement links TRBV5-5 to TRBJ1-6, with 7 bases that match TRBD1. The J segment lost 6 bases and the V segment lost 5 bases, leaving 8 bases of the junction unmatched. The CDR3 is 15 residues long. Per the germline V gene, CDR1 is SGHKS and CDR2 is YYEKEE (reference sequence). The CDR3 here is CASSFTGQSNSPLHF. The CDR3 DNA follows: TGTGCCAGCAGTTTCACGGGACAGTCTAATTCACCCCTCCACTTT.

The V call is TRBV2, the J call TRBJ2-7; the D gene is possibly TRBD1 (6 bases). V dropped 3 bases and J dropped 3 bases, with 15 bases sitting between them. Germline assignment: CDR1 SNHLY and CDR2 FYNNEI. There are 15 residues in the CDR3. The CDR3 protein is CASSEGASIYYEQYF. The CDR3 DNA reads TGTGCCAGCAGTGAGGGGGCTTCTATTTACTACGAGCAGTACTTC.

This sequence joins TRBV7-6 and TRBJ2-3, with D possibly TRBD2 on 5 matching bases. The CDR3 sequence is 16 residues long. V lost 5 bases and J lost 2, with 17 bases in between. CDR1 SGHVS and CDR2 FNYEAQ come from the germline V gene. CDR3 region: CASSPKRGRNTDTQYF. CDR3 DNA sequence: TGTGCCAGCAGCCCAAAACGGGGAAGGAACACAGATACGCAGTATTTT.

This clone was detected only a few times. The rearrangement joins TRBV3-1 (or the pseudogene TRBV3-2) to TRBJ1-3; D might be TRBD1 (5 bases). CDR1 is LGHDT, CDR2 YNNKEL, per germline (reference sequence). CDR3 length: 15 residues. V was cut by 1 base and J by 1 base, with 8 bases left in between. In DNA form, the CDR3 reads TGTGCCAGCAGCCAAGGTGGGGGGTCTGGAAACACCATATATTTT. Amino acid sequence: CASSQGGGSGNTIYF.

The chain combines TRBV28 with TRBJ1-2, with unresolved D. V lost 6 bases, J lost 8 bases, and 16 bases lay in between. This CDR3 spans 13 amino acids. Germline V CDR1 and CDR2: MDHEN, SYDVKM. The CDR3 sequence is CASRISTLQGYTF. As DNA, the CDR3 is TGTGCCAGCAGAATATCCACCCTGCAGGGCTACACCTTC.

In DNA, the CDR3 is TGTGCCAGCAGCTACCCAGCGCTCACGAACACCGGGGAGCTGTTTTTT. It specifies CASSYPALTNTGELFF. This chain links TRBV9 with TRBJ2-2; D is uncertain. The germline V and J ends were trimmed by 4 bases and 0 bases, with 13 bases remaining between them. Looked up from germline, CDR1 is SGDLS and CDR2 is YYNGEE. The CDR3 is made up of 16 amino acids.

This clone was recorded a few times. V and J are TRBV5-4 and TRBJ2-1, with TRBD2 matching 9 bases. CDR1 is SGHNT, CDR2 YYREEE, per germline (reference sequence). The CDR3 has 17 amino acids. The junction had 12 bases not matched to a gene; V was cut back by 3 bases and J by 5 bases. The CDR3 DNA follows: TGTGCCAGCAGCTCGAGAAGGGGGGTAGCGGGAGACAATGAGCAGTTCTTC. It encodes CASSSRRGVAGDNEQFF.

V and J are TRBV4-1 and TRBJ2-3; D is uncertain. This CDR3 region has 13 residues. Germline loops: CDR1 MGHRA, CDR2 YSYEKL. The V and J ends lost 0 bases and 7 bases respectively, with 8 bases between them. The CDR3, as DNA: TGCGCCAGCAGCCAAGATCCGGTCTATACGCAGTATTTT. Protein: CASSQDPVYTQYF.

The V call is TRBV3-1 (or the pseudogene TRBV3-2), the J call TRBJ1-1, with 7 bases identical to TRBD1. This CDR3 is built from 13 residues. Trimming at V came to 6 bases and at J to 6 bases, leaving 7 bases not matched to a gene. The germline CDR1 and CDR2 sequences are LGHDT and YNNKEL (reference sequence). The CDR3 sequence is CASSLTQGAEAFF. The CDR3 nucleotides read TGTGCCAGCAGTCTAACTCAGGGGGCTGAAGCTTTCTTT.

The chain carries TRBV5-1 and TRBJ1-1; D perhaps matches TRBD1 (6 bases). Germline-derived CDR1 and CDR2 are SGHRS and YFSETQ. This CDR3 region has 11 residues. V was cut by 7 bases and J by 2 bases, with 6 bases left in between. The CDR3 DNA reads TGCGCCAGCGGGGGCAACACTGAAGCTTTCTTT. It specifies CASGGNTEAFF. The full variable domain, rest sourced from reference TRBV5-1 and TRBJ1-1, is KAGVTQTPRYLIKTRGQQVTLSCSPISGHRSVSWYQQTPGQGLQFLFEYFSETQRNKGNFPGRFSGRQFSNSRSEMNVSTLELGDSALYLCASGGNTEAFFGQGTRLTVV.

The rearrangement links TRBV11-2 to TRBJ2-1; 13 bases align to TRBD2. Germline CDR1 reads SGHAT; CDR2 reads FQNNGV. The CDR3 is 15 amino acids. The J segment lost 7 bases and the V segment lost 5 bases, leaving 5 bases of the junction unmatched. The CDR3 loop reads CASSLTSGRRNEQFF. For the CDR3, the DNA is TGTGCCAGCAGCCTGACTAGCGGGAGGAGGAATGAGCAGTTCTTC.

The genes are TRBV9 and TRBJ1-3; 8 nucleotides agree with TRBD1. CDR1 is SGDLS, CDR2 YYNGEE, per germline. CDR3 size: 16 residues. The V gene end was trimmed by 3 bases and the J gene end by 0 bases; junction bases not matched to a gene: 5. The CDR3 DNA follows: TGTGCCAGCAGCGAACCACAGGGGGACTCTGGAAACACCATATATTTT. Translating it yields CASSEPQGDSGNTIYF. The variable domain in full, with the rest retrieved from reference TRBV9 and TRBJ1-3, is DSGVTQTPKHLITATGQRVTLRCSPRSGDLSVYWYQQSLDQGLQFLIQYYNGEERAKGNILERFSAQQFPDLHSELNLSSLELGDSALYFCASSEPQGDSGNTIYFGEGSWLTVV.

This chain uses TRBV25-1 with TRBJ2-6; 8 nucleotides align to TRBD1. Germline V lookup: CDR1 MGHDK, CDR2 SYGVNS. With 4 bases clipped from V and 2 bases from J, the junction kept 1 base outside the gene matches. This CDR3 is 15 amino acids long. The chain's CDR3 is CASSAGGTGANVLTF. Here the CDR3 DNA reads TGTGCCAGCAGTGCAGGGGGCACTGGGGCCAACGTCCTGACTTTC.

CDR3 amino acids: CASSLEKLFF. CDR3 sequence (DNA): TGTGCCAGCAGCCTTGAAAAACTGTTTTTT. The genes are TRBV21-1 and TRBJ1-4. TRBV21-1 is labeled a pseudogene. The CDR3 spans 10 residues.

J is TRBJ2-7 and V is TRBV11-2; maybe TRBD2 (6 bases). V was pared by 3 bases and J by 0 bases, with 12 bases between. CDR1 and CDR2 (germline): SGHAT, FQNNGV. CDR3 length equals 15 residues. The CDR3, as DNA: TGTGCCAGCAGCTTTGGGCGGGGAAGCTCCTACGAGCAGTACTTC. Translated: CASSFGRGSSYEQYF. Supplemented by reference TRBV11-2 and TRBJ2-7, the full variable domain reads EAGVAQSPRYKIIEKRQSVAFWCNPISGHATLYWYQQILGQGPKLLIQFQNNGVVDDSQLPKDRFSAERLKGVDSTLKIQPAKLEDSAVYLCASSFGRGSSYEQYFGPGTRLTVT.

The chain links TRBV3-1 (or the pseudogene TRBV3-2) to TRBJ2-7, with D unresolved. The V gene lost 0 bases and the J gene lost 3 bases, with 12 bases spanning the gap. Germline V gene sequence: CDR1 LGHDT, CDR2 YNNKEL (reference sequence). The CDR3 runs to 15 residues. Here the CDR3 reads CASSQDGQLHYEQYF. The DNA of the CDR3 is TGTGCCAGCAGCCAAGATGGGCAGCTTCACTACGAGCAGTACTTC.

CDR3 DNA: TGTGCCAGCAGGGGACAGGGGACCTACAATGAGCAGTTCTTC. As protein: CASRGQGTYNEQFF. The chain employs TRBV3-1 (or the pseudogene TRBV3-2) and TRBJ2-1; 10 bases align to TRBD1. V gave up 6 bases and J gave up 2 bases; unmatched junction bases: 1. Germline V gene sequence: CDR1 LGHDT, CDR2 YNNKEL (reference sequence). The CDR3 is made up of 14 amino acids.

The CDR3 region has the DNA TGTGCCAGCAGCCGCATTAGTACAGGCGGAGAGACCCAGTACTTC. It yields the protein CASSRISTGGETQYF. This chain links TRBV7-9 with TRBJ2-5; the D gene is possibly TRBD1 (5 bases). The V end was cut by 5 bases, the J end by 4 bases, with 17 bases between. Germline loops: CDR1 SEHNR, CDR2 FQNEAQ (reference sequence). The CDR3 has 15 amino acids.

In its sample, this clone was seen once. In DNA, the CDR3 is TGCGCCAGCAGCTTTACAGGGGGGCGGGAAAAACTGTTTTTT. This sequence encodes CASSFTGGREKLFF. The chain links TRBV4-1 to TRBJ1-4; 8 nucleotides agree with TRBD1. The germline CDR1 and CDR2 sequences are MGHRA and YSYEKL. The CDR3 length is 14 residues. V trimming: 5 bases; J trimming: 8 bases; junction bases outside the gene matches: 7.

This chain connects TRBV7-9 to TRBJ2-3; D not certain. Germline V gene sequence: CDR1 SEHNR, CDR2 FQNEAQ (reference sequence). V was shortened by 6 bases and J by 5 bases, with 18 bases between the two germline ends. The CDR3 contains 15 residues. In DNA, the CDR3 is TGTGCCAGCAGTTTCCTGAAGCTAATGATAGATACGCAGTATTTT. Translation gives CASSFLKLMIDTQYF.

The V and J genes are TRBV3-1 (or the pseudogene TRBV3-2) and TRBJ1-6; D unresolved. The V gene's germline CDR1 is LGHDT and CDR2 YNNKEL (reference sequence). Trimming pared 1 base from V and 10 bases from J, leaving 5 bases between. The CDR3 is 12 residues long. CDR3 in amino acids: CASSQVRSPLHF. The CDR3 DNA sequence: TGTGCCAGCAGCCAAGTACGGTCACCCCTCCACTTT.